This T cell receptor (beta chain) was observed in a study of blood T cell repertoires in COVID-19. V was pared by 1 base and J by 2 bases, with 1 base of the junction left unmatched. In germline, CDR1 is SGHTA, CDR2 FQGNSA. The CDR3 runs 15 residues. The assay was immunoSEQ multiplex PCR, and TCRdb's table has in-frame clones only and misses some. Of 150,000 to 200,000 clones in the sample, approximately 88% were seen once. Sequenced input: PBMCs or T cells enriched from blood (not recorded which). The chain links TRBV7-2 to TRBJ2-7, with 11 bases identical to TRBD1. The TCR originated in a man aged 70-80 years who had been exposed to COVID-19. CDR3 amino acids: CASSLGGQGAYEQYF. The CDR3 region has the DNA TGTGCCAGCAGCTTAGGGGGACAGGGGGCCTACGAGCAGTACTTC.